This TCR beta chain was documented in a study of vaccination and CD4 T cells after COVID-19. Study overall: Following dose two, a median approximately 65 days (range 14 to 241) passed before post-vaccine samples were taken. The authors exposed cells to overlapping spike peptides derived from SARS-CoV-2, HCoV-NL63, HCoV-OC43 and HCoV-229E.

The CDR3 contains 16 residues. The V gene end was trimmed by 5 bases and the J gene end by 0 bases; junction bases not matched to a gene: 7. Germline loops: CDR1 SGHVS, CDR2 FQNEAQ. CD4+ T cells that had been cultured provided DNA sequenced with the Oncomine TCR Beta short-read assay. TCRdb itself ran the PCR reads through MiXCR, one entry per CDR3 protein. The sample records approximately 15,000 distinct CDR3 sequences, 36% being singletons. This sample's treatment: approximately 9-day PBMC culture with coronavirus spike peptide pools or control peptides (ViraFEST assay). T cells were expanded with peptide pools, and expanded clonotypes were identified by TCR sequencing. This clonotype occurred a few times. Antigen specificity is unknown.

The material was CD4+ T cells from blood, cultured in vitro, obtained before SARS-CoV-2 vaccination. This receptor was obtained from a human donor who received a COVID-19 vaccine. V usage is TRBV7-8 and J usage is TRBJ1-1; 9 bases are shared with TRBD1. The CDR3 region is CASSLGTGSMNTEAFF. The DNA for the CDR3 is TGTGCCAGCAGCCTCGGGACAGGGAGCATGAACACTGAAGCTTTCTTT. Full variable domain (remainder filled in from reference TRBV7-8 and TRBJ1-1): GAGVSQSPRYKVAKRGQDVALRCDPISGHVSLFWYQQALGQGPEFLTYFQNEAQLDKSGLPSDRFFAERPEGSVSTLKIQRTQQEDSAVYLCASSLGTGSMNTEAFFGQGTRLTVV.